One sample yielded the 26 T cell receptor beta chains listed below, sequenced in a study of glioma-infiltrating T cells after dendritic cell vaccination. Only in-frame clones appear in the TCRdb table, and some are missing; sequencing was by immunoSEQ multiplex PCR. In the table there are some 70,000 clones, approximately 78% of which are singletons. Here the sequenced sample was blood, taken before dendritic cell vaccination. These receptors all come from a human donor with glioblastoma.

The CDR3 DNA reads as TGTGCCAGCAGTTGGCACAGGAGCACCACAGATACGCAGTATTTT. It yields the protein CASSWHRSTTDTQYF. The rearrangement links TRBV6-6 to TRBJ2-3; D may be TRBD1 (5 bases). Germline assignment: CDR1 MNHNY and CDR2 SVGAGI (reference sequence). V was pared by 4 bases and J by 2 bases, with 13 bases between. This CDR3 region has 15 residues.

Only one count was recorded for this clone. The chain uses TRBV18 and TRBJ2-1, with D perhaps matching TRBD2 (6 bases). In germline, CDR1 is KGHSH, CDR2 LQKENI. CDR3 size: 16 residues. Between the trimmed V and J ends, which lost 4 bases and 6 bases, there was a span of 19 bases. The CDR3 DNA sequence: TGTGCCAGCTCACGACCGGGACTGGAGCTTAGCAATGAGCAGTTCTTC. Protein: CASSRPGLELSNEQFF.

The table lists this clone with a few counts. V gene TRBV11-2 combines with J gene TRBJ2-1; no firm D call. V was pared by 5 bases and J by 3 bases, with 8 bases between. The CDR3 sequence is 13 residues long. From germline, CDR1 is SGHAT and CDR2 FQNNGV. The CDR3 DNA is TGTGCCAGCAGCCGAACTGGCTACAATGAGCAGTTCTTC. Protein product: CASSRTGYNEQFF.

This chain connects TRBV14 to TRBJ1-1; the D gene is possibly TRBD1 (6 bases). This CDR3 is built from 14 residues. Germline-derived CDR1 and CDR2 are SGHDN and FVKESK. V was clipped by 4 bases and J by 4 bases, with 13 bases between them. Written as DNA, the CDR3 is TGTGCCAGCAGCCCCCGGGGGGGGGCCACTGAAGCTTTCTTT. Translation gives CASSPRGGATEAFF.

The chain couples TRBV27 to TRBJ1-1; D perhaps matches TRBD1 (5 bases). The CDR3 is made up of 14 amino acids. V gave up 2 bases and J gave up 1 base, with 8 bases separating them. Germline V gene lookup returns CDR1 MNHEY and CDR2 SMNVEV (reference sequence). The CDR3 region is CASSLGGRNTEAFF. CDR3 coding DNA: TGTGCCAGCAGTTTAGGGGGGAGGAACACTGAAGCTTTCTTT.

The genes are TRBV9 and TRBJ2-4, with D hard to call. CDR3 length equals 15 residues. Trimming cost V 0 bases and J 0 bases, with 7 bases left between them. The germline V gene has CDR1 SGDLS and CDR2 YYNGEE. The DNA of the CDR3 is TGTGCCAGCAGCGTAGGTGGCCTAGCCAAAAACATTCAGTACTTC. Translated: CASSVGGLAKNIQYF.

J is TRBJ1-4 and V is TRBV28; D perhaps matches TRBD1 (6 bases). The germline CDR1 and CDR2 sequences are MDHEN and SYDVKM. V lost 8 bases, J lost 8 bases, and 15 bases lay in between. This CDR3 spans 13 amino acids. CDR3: CASEAGDEEKLFF. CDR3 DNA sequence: TGTGCCAGCGAGGCAGGGGATGAGGAAAAACTGTTTTTT.

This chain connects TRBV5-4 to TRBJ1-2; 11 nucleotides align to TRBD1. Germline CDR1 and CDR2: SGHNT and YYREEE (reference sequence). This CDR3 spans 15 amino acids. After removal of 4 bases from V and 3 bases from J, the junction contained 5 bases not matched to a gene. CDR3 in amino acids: CASSEGQGVYYGYTF. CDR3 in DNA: TGTGCCAGCAGCGAGGGACAGGGGGTTTACTATGGCTACACCTTC.

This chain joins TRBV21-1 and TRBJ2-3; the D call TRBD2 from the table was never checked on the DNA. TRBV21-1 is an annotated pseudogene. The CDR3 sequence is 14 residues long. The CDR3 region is CASSTWDWTDTQYF. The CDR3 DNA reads TGTGCCAGCAGCACTTGGGACTGGACAGATACGCAGTATTTT.

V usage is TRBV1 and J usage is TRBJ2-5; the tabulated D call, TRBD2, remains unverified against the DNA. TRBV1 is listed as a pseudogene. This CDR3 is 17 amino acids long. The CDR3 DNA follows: TGCACCAGCAGCCAAGTTGAGATAGCGGGGGGCCGAGAGACCCAGTACTTC. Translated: CTSSQVEIAGGRETQYF.

CDR3 sequence reads: CASSSTGISSYNEQFF. The DNA of the CDR3 is TGTGCCAGCAGTTCGACAGGGATAAGCTCCTACAATGAGCAGTTCTTC. The chain links TRBV27 to TRBJ2-1; 7 bases are a match to TRBD1. The CDR3 contains 16 residues. The germline V gene encodes CDR1 MNHEY and CDR2 SMNVEV (reference sequence). V shed 4 bases and J 0 bases; nucleotides not matched to a gene: 6.

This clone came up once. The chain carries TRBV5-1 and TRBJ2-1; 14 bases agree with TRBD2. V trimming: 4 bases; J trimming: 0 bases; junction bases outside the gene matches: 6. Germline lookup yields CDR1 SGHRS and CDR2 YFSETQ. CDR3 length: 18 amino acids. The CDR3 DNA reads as TGCGCCAGCAGCCGGACTAGCGGGGGGATGAGCTCCTACAATGAGCAGTTCTTC. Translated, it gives CASSRTSGGMSSYNEQFF.

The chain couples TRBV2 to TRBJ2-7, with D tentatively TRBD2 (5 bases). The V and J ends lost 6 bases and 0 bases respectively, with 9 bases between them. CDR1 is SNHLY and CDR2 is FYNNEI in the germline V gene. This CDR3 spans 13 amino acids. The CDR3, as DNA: TGTGCCAGCAGGACGGGGAGCTCCTACGAGCAGTACTTC. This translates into CASRTGSSYEQYF.

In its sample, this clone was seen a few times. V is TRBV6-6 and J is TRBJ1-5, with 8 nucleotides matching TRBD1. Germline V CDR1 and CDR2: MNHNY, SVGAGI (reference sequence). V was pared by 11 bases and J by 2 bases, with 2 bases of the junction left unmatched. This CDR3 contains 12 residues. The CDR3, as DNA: TGTGCCGAGGGACAGGGCAATCAGCCCCAGCATTTT. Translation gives CAEGQGNQPQHF.

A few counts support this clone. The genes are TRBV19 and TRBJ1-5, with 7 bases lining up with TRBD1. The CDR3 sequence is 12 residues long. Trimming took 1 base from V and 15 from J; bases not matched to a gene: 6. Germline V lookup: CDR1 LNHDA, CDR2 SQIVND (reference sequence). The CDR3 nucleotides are TGTGCCAGTAGTATAGGGACAGGCGCCTCGCATTTT. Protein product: CASSIGTGASHF.

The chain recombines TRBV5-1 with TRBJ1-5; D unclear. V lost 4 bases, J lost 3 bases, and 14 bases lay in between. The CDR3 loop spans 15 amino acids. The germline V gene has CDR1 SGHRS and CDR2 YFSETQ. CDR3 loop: CASSVDFSFNQPQHF. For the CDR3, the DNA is TGCGCCAGCAGCGTCGATTTCAGTTTCAATCAGCCCCAGCATTTT. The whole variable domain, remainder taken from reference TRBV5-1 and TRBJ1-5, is KAGVTQTPRYLIKTRGQQVTLSCSPISGHRSVSWYQQTPGQGLQFLFEYFSETQRNKGNFPGRFSGRQFSNSRSEMNVSTLELGDSALYLCASSVDFSFNQPQHFGDGTRLSIL.

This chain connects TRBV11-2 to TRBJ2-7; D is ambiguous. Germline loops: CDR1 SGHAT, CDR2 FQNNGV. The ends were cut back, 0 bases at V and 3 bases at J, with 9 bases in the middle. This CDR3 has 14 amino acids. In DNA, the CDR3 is TGTGCCAGCAGCTTAGATCCCCAGATCTACGAGCAGTACTTC. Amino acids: CASSLDPQIYEQYF.

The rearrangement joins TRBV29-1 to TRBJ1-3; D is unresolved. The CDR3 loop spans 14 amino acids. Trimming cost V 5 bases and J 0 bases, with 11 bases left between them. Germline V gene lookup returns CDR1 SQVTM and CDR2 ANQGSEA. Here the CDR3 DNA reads TGCAGCGTTTATGAGGGTAGCTCTGGAAACACCATATATTTT. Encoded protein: CSVYEGSSGNTIYF.

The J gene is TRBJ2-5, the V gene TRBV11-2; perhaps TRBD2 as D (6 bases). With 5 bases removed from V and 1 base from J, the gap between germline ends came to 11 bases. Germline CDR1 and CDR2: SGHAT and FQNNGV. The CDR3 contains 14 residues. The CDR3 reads CASSLGTLQETQYF. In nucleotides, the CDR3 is TGTGCCAGCAGCCTCGGGACTCTCCAAGAGACCCAGTACTTC.

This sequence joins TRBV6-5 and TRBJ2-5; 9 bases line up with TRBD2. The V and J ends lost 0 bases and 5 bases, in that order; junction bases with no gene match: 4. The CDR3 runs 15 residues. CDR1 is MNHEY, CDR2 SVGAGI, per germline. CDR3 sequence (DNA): TGTGCCAGCAGTTACTCGGCGGGGGGGCGGGAGACCCAGTACTTC. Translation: CASSYSAGGRETQYF.

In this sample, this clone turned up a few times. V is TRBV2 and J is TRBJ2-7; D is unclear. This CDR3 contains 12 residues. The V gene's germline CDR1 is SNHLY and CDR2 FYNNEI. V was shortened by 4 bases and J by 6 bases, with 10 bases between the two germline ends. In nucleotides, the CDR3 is TGTGCCAGCAGTGCTTTGTTATCCGAGCAGTACTTC. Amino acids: CASSALLSEQYF.

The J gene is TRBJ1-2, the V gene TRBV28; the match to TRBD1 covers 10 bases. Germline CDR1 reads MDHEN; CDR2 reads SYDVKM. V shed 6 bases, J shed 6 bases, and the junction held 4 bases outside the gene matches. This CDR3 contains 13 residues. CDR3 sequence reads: CASRLTGGHGYTF. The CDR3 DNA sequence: TGTGCCAGCAGACTGACAGGGGGCCATGGCTACACCTTC.

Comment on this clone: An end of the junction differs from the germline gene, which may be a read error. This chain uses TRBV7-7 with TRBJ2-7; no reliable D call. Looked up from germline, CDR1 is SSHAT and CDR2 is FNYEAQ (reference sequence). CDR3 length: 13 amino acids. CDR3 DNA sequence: TGTGCTAGCAGCTTGGGCCCATACTACGAGCAGTACTTC. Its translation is CASSLGPYYEQYF.

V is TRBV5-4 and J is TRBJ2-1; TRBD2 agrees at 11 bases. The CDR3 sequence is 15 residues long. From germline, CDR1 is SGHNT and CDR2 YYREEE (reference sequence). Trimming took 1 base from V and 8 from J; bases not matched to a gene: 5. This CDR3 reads CASSLSLAGGYEQFF. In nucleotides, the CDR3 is TGTGCCAGCAGCTTGAGTCTAGCGGGGGGTTATGAGCAGTTCTTC.

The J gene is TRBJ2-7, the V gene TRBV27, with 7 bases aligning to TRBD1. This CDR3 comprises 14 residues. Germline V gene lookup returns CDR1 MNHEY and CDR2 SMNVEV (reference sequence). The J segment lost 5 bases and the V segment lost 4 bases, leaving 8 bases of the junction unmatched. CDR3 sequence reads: CASSSRVGGHEQYF. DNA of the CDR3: TGTGCCAGCAGTTCTAGAGTAGGGGGCCACGAGCAGTACTTC.

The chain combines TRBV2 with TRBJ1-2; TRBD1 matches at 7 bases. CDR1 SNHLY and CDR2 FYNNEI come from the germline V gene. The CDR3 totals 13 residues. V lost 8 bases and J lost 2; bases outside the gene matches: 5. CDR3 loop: CASRGQANYGYTF. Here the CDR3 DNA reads TGTGCCAGCCGCGGACAGGCCAACTATGGCTACACCTTC.